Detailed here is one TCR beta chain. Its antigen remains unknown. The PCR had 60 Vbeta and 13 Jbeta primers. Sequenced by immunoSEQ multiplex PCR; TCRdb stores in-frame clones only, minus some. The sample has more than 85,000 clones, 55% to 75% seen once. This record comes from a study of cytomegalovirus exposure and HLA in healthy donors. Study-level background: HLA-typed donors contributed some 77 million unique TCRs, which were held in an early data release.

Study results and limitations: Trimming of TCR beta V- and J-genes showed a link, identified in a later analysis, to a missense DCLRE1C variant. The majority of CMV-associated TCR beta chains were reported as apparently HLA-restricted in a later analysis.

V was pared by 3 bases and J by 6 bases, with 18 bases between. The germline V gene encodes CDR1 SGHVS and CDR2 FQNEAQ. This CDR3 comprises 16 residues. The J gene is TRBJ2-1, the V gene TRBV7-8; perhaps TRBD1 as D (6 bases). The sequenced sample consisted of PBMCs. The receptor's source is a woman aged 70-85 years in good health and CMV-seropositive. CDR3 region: CASSLEQGWDRNEQFF. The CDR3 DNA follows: TGTGCCAGCAGCTTGGAACAGGGTTGGGATCGCAATGAGCAGTTCTTC.